The 26 T cell receptor beta chains presented below share a single source sample, sequenced in a study of CD8 T cells in ankylosing spondylitis. TCRdb passed the 5' RACE reads through MiXCR, listing each CDR3 protein once. The sample carries around 890,000 distinct CDR3 sequences, roughly 10% recorded once. Their recognized antigens are unknown. Study-wide results and caveats: There was a TCR beta motif, made of fewer than 10 highly homologous variants, that appeared characteristic of ankylosing spondylitis blood.

The sequenced sample was blood, either unsorted or a sorted T cell fraction (not recorded which). These receptors were collected from a male donor with ankylosing spondylitis.

This clonotype was counted only a few times. This may arise from a read error, as a much more abundant clone is one base away. The genes are TRBV6-2 or TRBV6-3 and TRBJ1-2; possible D gene TRBD1, 6 bases. The CDR3 runs 11 residues. Germline-derived CDR1 and CDR2 are MNHEY and SVGEGT. Trimming pared 8 bases from V and 4 bases from J, leaving 8 bases between. The DNA of the CDR3 is TGTGCCAGCGGGACAAGCTATGGCTACACCTTC. Its protein is CASGTSYGYTF.

The chain is built from TRBV15 and TRBJ2-3, with 13 positions matching TRBD2. Germline trimming cut 4 bases from V and 4 bases from J; bases unmatched to any gene: 5. Germline CDR1 LNHNV, CDR2 YYDKDF (reference sequence). This CDR3 region has 16 residues. In DNA form, the CDR3 reads TGTGCCACCAGCACCGGACTAGCGGGGGTCGCAGATACGCAGTATTTT. It translates to CATSTGLAGVADTQYF.

The chain couples TRBV10-3 to TRBJ2-3; D ambiguous. The CDR3 consists of 16 residues. V shed 6 bases and J shed 1 base, with 17 bases lying between them. Germline CDR1 and CDR2: ENHRY and SYGVKD. This CDR3 reads CAISLEEVTGTDTQYF. DNA of the CDR3: TGTGCCATCAGCCTGGAAGAGGTAACAGGCACAGATACGCAGTATTTT.

The sample holds a few counts of this clonotype. The chain recombines TRBV9 with TRBJ1-1; weak D call: TRBD1 (6 bases). V lost 7 bases to trimming and J lost 1 base, with 14 bases between them. The germline V gene has CDR1 SGDLS and CDR2 YYNGEE. The CDR3 has 14 residues. As DNA, the CDR3 is TGTGCCAGCGGAAATCAGGGGCGGAACACTGAAGCTTTCTTT. Translation: CASGNQGRNTEAFF.

The chain combines TRBV5-1 with TRBJ1-4; no firm D call. This CDR3 comprises 12 residues. Germline CDR1 reads SGHRS; CDR2 reads YFSETQ. V was pared by 8 bases and J by 4 bases, with 9 bases between. The CDR3 loop is CASSRDNEKLFF. CDR3 nucleotides: TGCGCCAGTTCCCGAGATAATGAAAAACTGTTTTTT.

V and J are TRBV5-1 and TRBJ2-1, with 9 nucleotides matching TRBD2. This CDR3 spans 16 amino acids. V gave up 3 bases and J gave up 6 bases; unmatched junction bases: 10. Germline-derived CDR1 and CDR2 are SGHRS and YFSETQ. In DNA form, the CDR3 reads TGCGCCAGCAGCTCTTCCTTGACTAGCGGAGCCAATGAGCAGTTCTTC. Translated: CASSSSLTSGANEQFF. Together with reference TRBV5-1 and TRBJ2-1, the CDR3 gives the full variable domain: KAGVTQTPRYLIKTRGQQVTLSCSPISGHRSVSWYQQTPGQGLQFLFEYFSETQRNKGNFPGRFSGRQFSNSRSEMNVSTLELGDSALYLCASSSSLTSGANEQFFGPGTRLTVL.

This clonotype was seen more than once but under ten times. The chain combines TRBV7-2 with TRBJ2-1, with 8 bases matching TRBD2. Per the germline V gene, CDR1 is SGHTA and CDR2 is FQGNSA. The CDR3 is 17 residues long. The V gene end was trimmed by 5 bases and the J gene end by 2 bases; junction bases not matched to a gene: 11. The CDR3 reads CASSQRTGGRTYNEQFF. The CDR3 bases are TGTGCCAGCAGCCAACGAACGGGGGGGCGGACCTACAATGAGCAGTTCTTC.

This clonotype was seen at least ten times. The chain employs TRBV4-2 and TRBJ1-4; D unresolved. V lost 3 bases, J lost 0 bases, and 11 bases lay in between. The CDR3 has 16 residues. Germline V gene data show CDR1 as LGHNA and CDR2 as YNFKEQ. Written as DNA, the CDR3 is TGTGCCAGCAGCCAGACCAGCGGGGCAACTAATGAAAAACTGTTTTTT. Its translation: CASSQTSGATNEKLFF.

This chain links TRBV7-2 with TRBJ2-3; D not certain. The germline gives CDR1 SGHTA, CDR2 FQGNSA. With 3 bases removed from V and 0 bases from J, the gap between germline ends came to 13 bases. The CDR3 consists of 16 residues. In nucleotides, the CDR3 is TGTGCCAGCAGCTTTTTAGGGATTTCTAGCACAGATACGCAGTATTTT. It codes for CASSFLGISSTDTQYF. Together with reference TRBV7-2 and TRBJ2-3, the CDR3 gives the full variable domain: GAGVSQSPSNKVTEKGKDVELRCDPISGHTALYWYRQSLGQGLEFLIYFQGNSAPDKSGLPSDRFSAERTGGSVSTLTIQRTQQEDSAVYLCASSFLGISSTDTQYFGPGTRLTVL.

This rearrangement joins TRBV10-3 to TRBJ1-5; TRBD1 is a possible D gene (6 bases). The V gene's germline CDR1 is ENHRY and CDR2 SYGVKD. The CDR3 is made up of 15 amino acids. V was cut by 3 bases and J by 10 bases, with 19 bases left in between. The CDR3 is CAISDWTTTGSPQHF. The CDR3 nucleotides are TGTGCCATCAGTGACTGGACGACCACAGGGAGCCCCCAGCATTTT.

The V gene is TRBV6-1, the J gene TRBJ1-5; 7 positions agree with TRBD1. The V segment lost 7 bases and the J segment 2 bases; nucleotides outside the gene matches: 5. Germline-derived CDR1 and CDR2 are MNHNS and SASEGT. The CDR3 is made up of 14 amino acids. The CDR3 here is CASTTDRGNQPQHF. The CDR3 DNA follows: TGTGCCAGCACAACCGACAGGGGCAATCAGCCCCAGCATTTT.

The sample holds many counts of this clonotype. This chain joins TRBV4-3 and TRBJ2-2, with D possibly TRBD1 on 6 matching bases. CDR1 and CDR2 (germline): LGHNA, YSLEER. V gave up 2 bases and J gave up 3 bases, with 19 bases separating them. The CDR3 loop spans 18 amino acids. The CDR3 loop is CASSQLRGRGLYTGELFF. In nucleotides, the CDR3 is TGCGCCAGCAGCCAATTGAGGGGCAGGGGTTTGTACACCGGGGAGCTGTTTTTT.

This clonotype was recorded at least ten times. The chain employs TRBV4-2 and TRBJ1-1, with 7 bases fitting TRBD1. Looked up from germline, CDR1 is LGHNA and CDR2 is YNFKEQ. V trimming: 1 base; J trimming: 1 base; junction bases outside the gene matches: 6. The CDR3 extends over 16 amino acids. The CDR3 DNA sequence: TGTGCCAGCAGCCAAGGGAAGGACAGGAGGAACACTGAAGCTTTCTTT. It specifies CASSQGKDRRNTEAFF.

The rearrangement uses TRBV20-1 and TRBJ1-1; 10 bases are shared with TRBD1. V shed 6 bases and J 5 bases; nucleotides not matched to a gene: 6. CDR1 is DFQATT, CDR2 SNEGSKA, per germline (reference sequence). CDR3 size: 13 residues. CDR3 DNA: TGCAGTGCCTCGGGGGACAGGGGAACTGAAGCTTTCTTT. Its translation: CSASGDRGTEAFF.

This chain joins TRBV10-3 and TRBJ1-1; D remains ambiguous. Per germline, CDR1 ENHRY and CDR2 SYGVKD. This CDR3 is built from 16 residues. With 2 bases removed from V and 3 bases from J, the gap between germline ends came to 16 bases. CDR3 amino acids: CAISEQPHLEYTEAFF. CDR3 bases: TGTGCCATCAGTGAGCAACCCCACCTCGAGTACACTGAAGCTTTCTTT.

The chain joins TRBV9 to TRBJ1-2, with D tentatively TRBD1 (5 bases). The CDR3 totals 17 residues. The germline gives CDR1 SGDLS, CDR2 YYNGEE. The V gene lost 2 bases and the J gene lost 0 bases, with 17 bases spanning the gap. CDR3 amino acids: CASSVLPLGGSNYGYTF. The CDR3 coding sequence is TGTGCCAGCAGCGTCCTTCCCCTCGGGGGTTCTAACTATGGCTACACCTTC.

This clonotype has only a few counts. The J gene is TRBJ1-2, the V gene TRBV7-2; D is possibly TRBD1 (6 bases). V was clipped by 4 bases and J by 6 bases, with 12 bases between them. This CDR3 comprises 13 residues. The germline CDR1 and CDR2 sequences are SGHTA and FQGNSA. For the CDR3, the DNA is TGTGCCAGCAGCTCGTACAGGGCTCATGGCTACACCTTC. Its translation: CASSSYRAHGYTF. Full variable domain (remainder filled in from reference TRBV7-2 and TRBJ1-2): GAGVSQSPSNKVTEKGKDVELRCDPISGHTALYWYRQSLGQGLEFLIYFQGNSAPDKSGLPSDRFSAERTGGSVSTLTIQRTQQEDSAVYLCASSSYRAHGYTFGSGTRLTVV.

This clonotype showed up just a few times. The CDR3 DNA reads as TGCAGTGCGGACAGGATCTACGAGCAGTACTTC. Translated, it gives CSADRIYEQYF. The rearrangement joins TRBV20-1 to TRBJ2-7, with 7 positions matching TRBD1. This CDR3 is 11 amino acids long. Germline-derived CDR1 and CDR2 are DFQATT and SNEGSKA (reference sequence). The trim removed 6 bases at V and 3 bases at J, leaving 2 bases unmatched.

This clonotype appeared a few times. The DNA for the CDR3 is TGTGCCAGCAGCCAAGATTTACAGGGATATTCACCCCTCCACTTT. Translation gives CASSQDLQGYSPLHF. The chain is built from TRBV3-1 and TRBJ1-6, with a weak D call TRBD1 (6 bases). Germline V lookup: CDR1 LGHDT, CDR2 YNNKEL (reference sequence). Deletions cut 0 bases from V and 8 bases from J, with 11 bases between. This CDR3 spans 15 amino acids. Full variable domain (outside the CDR3, taken from reference TRBV3-1 and TRBJ1-6): DTAVSQTPKYLVTQMGNDKSIKCEQNLGHDTMYWYKQDSKKFLKIMFSYNNKELIINETVPNRFSPKSPDKAHLNLHINSLELGDSAVYFCASSQDLQGYSPLHFGNGTRLTVT.

The V and J genes are TRBV7-9 and TRBJ1-1; 9 bases fit TRBD1. J gave up 3 bases and V 5 bases, and 10 bases lay outside the gene matches. Germline V CDR1 and CDR2: SEHNR, FQNEAQ (reference sequence). The CDR3 covers 16 residues. The CDR3 DNA reads as TGTGCCAGCAGCCCCCGAGGGGGACAGGGTTACACTGAAGCTTTCTTT. As protein: CASSPRGGQGYTEAFF.

This clonotype turned up a few times. In DNA, the CDR3 is TGCAGTGCCACAGGACAGGGTCCTCAGCCCCAGCATTTT. Encoded protein: CSATGQGPQPQHF. The chain links TRBV20-1 to TRBJ1-5; the match to TRBD1 covers 8 bases. This CDR3 is built from 13 residues. J gave up 6 bases and V 6 bases, and 7 bases lay outside the gene matches. Germline CDR1 is DFQATT and CDR2 is SNEGSKA (reference sequence).

In its sample, this clonotype was seen many times. This chain connects TRBV20-1 to TRBJ2-2, with 9 nucleotides matching TRBD1. V lost 6 bases and J lost 4; bases outside the gene matches: 9. Germline-derived CDR1 and CDR2 are DFQATT and SNEGSKA (reference sequence). The CDR3 sequence is 15 residues long. In DNA form, the CDR3 reads TGCAGTGCGTGGACCGGGACAGGGTTCACCGGGGAGCTGTTTTTT. Amino acids: CSAWTGTGFTGELFF.

This clonotype turned up a few times. The chain uses TRBV24-1 and TRBJ2-1; D is undetermined. Germline loops: CDR1 KGHDR, CDR2 SFDVKD. Trimming shortened V by 4 bases and J by 6 bases, and 15 bases separated the two germline ends. The CDR3 length is 15 residues. CDR3 bases: TGTGCCACCAGTGACCGTCTCGGGTCCCTCAATGAGCAGTTCTTC. It specifies CATSDRLGSLNEQFF.

The chain combines TRBV12-3 or TRBV12-4 with TRBJ2-1; 8 bases match TRBD2. CDR3 length equals 15 residues. V lost 5 bases, J lost 5 bases, and 8 bases stayed unmatched. The CDR3 protein is CASSRFGTRDNEQFF. CDR3 DNA sequence: TGTGCCAGCAGTCGTTTCGGGACTAGGGACAATGAGCAGTTCTTC.

The genes are TRBV10-1 and TRBJ2-2; D not resolved. CDR3 length equals 12 residues. Deletions cut 10 bases from V and 0 bases from J, with 6 bases between. CDR1 is WNHNN and CDR2 is SYGVQD in the germline V gene (reference sequence). As DNA, the CDR3 is TGCGCCACTCGGACGAACACCGGGGAGCTGTTTTTT. This codes for CATRTNTGELFF.

This clonotype was found many times. The chain recombines TRBV7-2 with TRBJ2-1; 11 bases line up with TRBD2. V shed 4 bases, J shed 9 bases, and the junction held 14 bases outside the gene matches. CDR3 length: 17 residues. From germline, CDR1 is SGHTA and CDR2 FQGNSA. Here the CDR3 reads CASSSQGLAEGGGEQFF. In nucleotides, the CDR3 is TGTGCCAGCAGCTCGCAGGGACTAGCGGAAGGAGGAGGTGAGCAGTTCTTC.